The 23 T cell receptor beta chains below all came from one sample that was sequenced in a study of T-cell memory formation after mild COVID-19. TCRdb reprocessed the 5' RACE reads with MiXCR, giving one entry per CDR3 protein. The sample lists about 84,000 distinct CDR3 sequences, approximately 15% occurring once. The sequenced sample was PBMCs or a T cell subset sorted from them (not recorded which). These receptor sequences come from an adult woman who had mild COVID-19 (a few samples of this study predate the infection). Cell type and time point are not known.

V gene TRBV5-1 combines with J gene TRBJ2-3, with 8 bases matching TRBD2. CDR1 SGHRS and CDR2 YFSETQ come from the germline V gene. Trimming at V came to 0 bases and at J to 0 bases, leaving 12 bases not matched to a gene. The CDR3 has 19 residues. The CDR3 is CASSLEVAGSAVSTDTQYF. The CDR3 DNA reads TGCGCCAGCAGCTTGGAAGTAGCGGGGTCGGCCGTTAGCACAGATACGCAGTATTTT.

The table lists this clonotype with a few counts. The V gene is TRBV7-6, the J gene TRBJ2-7; D might be TRBD1 (7 bases). V gave up 6 bases and J gave up 5 bases, with 14 bases separating them. Germline CDR1 SGHVS, CDR2 FNYEAQ. This CDR3 has 13 amino acids. CDR3 bases: TGTGCCAGCAGTCCCAGGGGGGAGGACGAGCAGTACTTC. Translated: CASSPRGEDEQYF.

This clonotype was seen a handful of times. A junction end diverges from the germline sequence, so it may reflect a read error. The rearrangement joins TRBV7-6 to TRBJ2-2; no clear D. The CDR3 length is 15 residues. Germline V gene lookup returns CDR1 SGHVS and CDR2 FNYEAQ. This CDR3 is CASSVASLEAGELFF. The CDR3 DNA is TGTGCCAGCAGCGTAGCCTCCCTCGAGGCCGGGGAGCTGTTTTTT.

The chain is built from TRBV11-2 and TRBJ2-1; D call uncertain. Germline V gene lookup returns CDR1 SGHAT and CDR2 FQNNGV. The CDR3 consists of 16 residues. V lost 4 bases, J lost 0 bases, and 13 bases lay in between. DNA of the CDR3: TGTGCCAGCAGCTCCGATGGTTGGAGCTCCTACAATGAGCAGTTCTTC. This gives the protein CASSSDGWSSYNEQFF.

The chain combines TRBV7-9 with TRBJ2-3, with 7 bases matching TRBD1. The CDR3 length is 15 residues. With V trimmed by 6 bases and J by 2 bases, 8 bases remained unmatched. Germline V gene sequence: CDR1 SEHNR, CDR2 FQNEAQ (reference sequence). CDR3 region: CASSRPGTATDTQYF. DNA of the CDR3: TGTGCCAGCAGTAGACCTGGGACAGCCACAGATACGCAGTATTTT.

The CDR3 bases are TGTGCCAGCAGTTTTTCTTCTCCCCCTAAACTGGGCTCCTACGAGCAGTACTTC. Its translation: CASSFSSPPKLGSYEQYF. V gene TRBV12-3 or TRBV12-4 combines with J gene TRBJ2-7; D remains unclear. The CDR3 totals 18 residues. V was trimmed by 3 bases and J by 0 bases, leaving 21 bases between them.

CDR3 region: CASSSSRSDRNTGELFF. In DNA, the CDR3 is TGTGCCAGCAGCTCTAGTAGGAGTGACAGGAACACCGGGGAGCTGTTTTTT. This chain links TRBV7-9 with TRBJ2-2; D possibly corresponds to TRBD1 (5 bases). CDR3 length: 17 residues. Germline CDR1 is SEHNR and CDR2 is FQNEAQ (reference sequence). V dropped 4 bases and J dropped 1 base, with 16 bases sitting between them.

This clonotype was recorded at least ten times. This sequence joins TRBV27 and TRBJ2-7; TRBD1 or TRBD2 may be the D gene (5 bases each). Germline-derived CDR1 and CDR2 are MNHEY and SMNVEV (reference sequence). The germline V and J ends were trimmed by 2 bases and 4 bases, with 15 bases remaining between them. The CDR3 runs 15 residues. The CDR3 nucleotides read TGTGCCAGCAGTTTAGGCTGGGGGTGGGCGTACGAGCAGTACTTC. Translating gives CASSLGWGWAYEQYF.

This clonotype appeared a few times. The chain is built from TRBV5-6 and TRBJ2-3, with TRBD2 matching 13 bases. Germline V CDR1 and CDR2: SGHDT, YYEEEE. The CDR3 consists of 17 residues. With 4 bases clipped from V and 5 bases from J, the junction kept 10 bases outside the gene matches. CDR3 in amino acids: CASSPPRLAGGEDTQYF. CDR3 DNA: TGTGCCAGCAGCCCGCCCCGACTAGCGGGAGGTGAAGATACGCAGTATTTT.

This clonotype was counted only a few times. This CDR3 reads CASTPSGEGGYQETQYF. CDR3 in DNA: TGTGCCAGCACCCCTAGCGGTGAGGGGGGGTACCAAGAGACCCAGTACTTC. V is TRBV6-5 and J is TRBJ2-5; perhaps TRBD2 as D (7 bases). CDR1 and CDR2 (germline): MNHEY, SVGAGI. The CDR3 sequence is 17 residues long. The V end lost 7 bases, the J end lost 0 bases, and 21 bases lay between the germline ends.

This clonotype was seen at least ten times. The chain links TRBV7-2 to TRBJ2-7; D unresolved. Trimming pared 6 bases from V and 0 bases from J, leaving 12 bases between. Germline V gives CDR1 SGHTA, CDR2 FQGNSA. The CDR3 length is 14 residues. In DNA, the CDR3 is TGTGCCAGCAGTCCCGCCGGACCCTCCTACGAGCAGTACTTC. The encoded protein is CASSPAGPSYEQYF.

The J gene is TRBJ2-5, the V gene TRBV7-3; possibly TRBD1 for D (6 bases). Trimming left V 3 bases short and J 5 bases short, with 13 bases between. Per germline, CDR1 SGHTA and CDR2 FQGTGA. The CDR3 has 14 residues. In nucleotides, the CDR3 is TGTGCCAGCAGCTTGGTAGGGGGAGCGGAGACCCAGTACTTC. Its protein product is CASSLVGGAETQYF.

J is TRBJ2-2 and V is TRBV7-3, with D hard to call. CDR3 length equals 13 residues. The V end lost 4 bases, the J end lost 6 bases, and 9 bases lay between the germline ends. Germline CDR1 is SGHTA and CDR2 is FQGTGA. The CDR3 nucleotides are TGTGCCAGCAGCTCAGTAGGAGCCGGGGAGCTGTTTTTT. This translates into CASSSVGAGELFF.

This clonotype was observed a single time. The V call is TRBV4-1, the J call TRBJ2-1; D is undetermined. The CDR3 consists of 14 residues. The V and J ends lost 0 bases and 8 bases respectively, with 11 bases between them. From germline, CDR1 is MGHRA and CDR2 YSYEKL. The CDR3 DNA follows: TGCGCCAGCAGCCAAGATCCAGCTGCGGATGAGCAGTTCTTC. Translated, it gives CASSQDPAADEQFF.

This chain connects TRBV4-1 to TRBJ2-1; the match to TRBD2 covers 7 bases. The V gene end was trimmed by 3 bases and the J gene end by 1 base; junction bases not matched to a gene: 6. From germline, CDR1 is MGHRA and CDR2 YSYEKL. The CDR3 length is 16 residues. The CDR3 region is CASSQEGGSSYNEQFF. The CDR3 DNA reads as TGCGCCAGCAGCCAGGAGGGCGGGAGTTCCTACAATGAGCAGTTCTTC.

This clonotype was counted a few times. The gene calls are TRBV7-9 and TRBJ1-4; 9 bases map to TRBD1. CDR3 size: 19 residues. With V trimmed by 5 bases and J by 8 bases, 21 bases remained unmatched. Germline CDR1 is SEHNR and CDR2 is FQNEAQ (reference sequence). The CDR3 loop is CASSPTLTTGQGYEEKLFF. CDR3 nucleotide sequence: TGTGCCAGCAGCCCAACTCTAACAACGGGACAGGGTTATGAGGAAAAACTGTTTTTT.

The rearrangement uses TRBV11-2 and TRBJ2-3; 7 bases are shared with TRBD2. The CDR3 length is 17 residues. V lost 5 bases to trimming and J lost 3 bases; unmatched junction nucleotides: 14. CDR1 and CDR2 from the germline V gene are SGHAT and FQNNGV. The DNA for the CDR3 is TGTGCCAGCAGCACTGGGCGCGGGCTAGCGGAAACAGATACGCAGTATTTT. Translated: CASSTGRGLAETDTQYF.

This clonotype was seen only a few times. The gene calls are TRBV7-9 and TRBJ1-2; D is uncertain. Germline CDR1 reads SEHNR; CDR2 reads FQNEAQ (reference sequence). V gave up 1 base and J gave up 8 bases, with 11 bases separating them. The CDR3 totals 13 residues. The CDR3 DNA reads as TGTGCCAGCAGCTTAGGAGAGGGTAACGGCTACACCTTC. It is translated as CASSLGEGNGYTF.

This clonotype was counted only a few times. The V gene is TRBV12-3 or TRBV12-4, the J gene TRBJ1-5; 10 bases fit TRBD1. V was pared by 4 bases and J by 2 bases, with 11 bases of the junction left unmatched. The CDR3 runs 18 residues. The CDR3, as DNA: TGTGCCAGCAGTTCGCGGACAGGGGGTCTGGAAGGCAATCAGCCCCAGCATTTT. Its protein is CASSSRTGGLEGNQPQHF.

The chain uses TRBV29-1 and TRBJ1-2; D is perhaps TRBD1 (5 bases). V was clipped by 5 bases and J by 4 bases, with 14 bases between them. Germline V lookup: CDR1 SQVTM, CDR2 ANQGSEA. The CDR3 spans 13 residues. The DNA for the CDR3 is TGCAGCGTTAGAGGGACGGGACCCTATGGCTACACCTTC. It encodes CSVRGTGPYGYTF.

The chain links TRBV12-3 or TRBV12-4 to TRBJ1-2, with D hard to call. The CDR3 is made up of 13 amino acids. V was trimmed by 6 bases and J by 6 bases, leaving 14 bases between them. The CDR3 DNA follows: TGTGCCAGCAGCCGCTCGGGTGGGGATGGCTACACCTTC. As protein: CASSRSGGDGYTF.

This clonotype was recorded many times. The chain combines TRBV5-5 with TRBJ2-1; D unresolved. The CDR3 runs to 13 residues. Trimming stripped 3 bases from V and 6 bases from J, with 10 bases between. CDR1 and CDR2 from the germline V gene are SGHKS and YYEKEE (reference sequence). The CDR3 DNA reads TGTGCCAGCAGCTGGGATGTGGCCAATGAGCAGTTCTTC. Translated: CASSWDVANEQFF.

The rearrangement uses TRBV7-9 and TRBJ2-3, with D tentatively TRBD1 or TRBD2 (5 bases each). Between the trimmed V and J ends, which lost 8 bases and 3 bases, there was a span of 12 bases. The CDR3 extends over 13 amino acids. Germline V gene data show CDR1 as SEHNR and CDR2 as FQNEAQ (reference sequence). The CDR3 reads CASRGLPTDTQYF. In DNA, the CDR3 is TGTGCCAGCCGGGGCCTTCCGACAGATACGCAGTATTTT.